Presented here are 22 T cell receptor beta chains from one specimen sequenced in a study of blood T cell repertoires in COVID-19. Using immunoSEQ multiplex PCR, the repertoire was profiled, and TCRdb retains in-frame clones only, with some absent. The profile shows some 150,000 clones, 60% to 80% of them singletons. The sample taken for sequencing was peripheral blood. These receptors were collected from a woman in her 50s with active or convalescent COVID-19.

The chain has TRBV18 and TRBJ2-6; D remains unclear. V lost 3 bases and J 0 bases, leaving 6 bases between the germline ends. CDR3 length: 15 amino acids. Germline lookup yields CDR1 KGHSH and CDR2 LQKENI. This CDR3 reads CASSPQYSGANVLTF. CDR3 sequence (DNA): TGTGCCAGCTCACCGCAGTACTCTGGGGCCAACGTCCTGACTTTC.

The V and J genes are TRBV28 and TRBJ2-3; 8 bases match TRBD1. Germline V gene lookup returns CDR1 MDHEN and CDR2 SYDVKM. The CDR3 length is 15 residues. Trimming took 5 bases from V and 3 from J; bases not matched to a gene: 7. This chain's CDR3 is CASSTRTGPTDTQYF. CDR3 bases: TGTGCCAGCAGTACGAGGACAGGGCCAACAGATACGCAGTATTTT.

This clone occurred a few times. The DNA of the CDR3 is TGCGCCAGCAGCCAAGGGGGGGTTGGTGAAAAACTGTTTTTT. This encodes CASSQGGVGEKLFF. V is TRBV4-3 and J is TRBJ1-4; possible D gene TRBD1, 5 bases. This CDR3 comprises 14 residues. V lost 1 base, J lost 7 bases, and 10 bases lay in between. Germline CDR1 reads LGHNA; CDR2 reads YSLEER.

The chain is built from TRBV3-1 (or the pseudogene TRBV3-2) and TRBJ2-5; 8 bases agree with TRBD2. Germline CDR1 is LGHDT and CDR2 is YNNKEL (reference sequence). This CDR3 has 15 amino acids. The ends lost 3 bases at V and 0 bases at J; junction bases unmatched: 3. The CDR3 sequence is CASSHSGGYQETQYF. DNA for the CDR3: TGTGCCAGCAGCCATTCGGGGGGGTACCAAGAGACCCAGTACTTC.

The J gene is TRBJ2-3, the V gene TRBV7-9; 11 bases match TRBD2. V shed 5 bases and J 5 bases; nucleotides not matched to a gene: 6. The CDR3 totals 15 residues. The germline V gene has CDR1 SEHNR and CDR2 FQNEAQ (reference sequence). This CDR3 is CASSRLAGGVDTQYF. CDR3 bases: TGTGCCAGCAGCCGGCTAGCGGGGGGTGTAGATACGCAGTATTTT.

The chain couples TRBV5-6 to TRBJ2-3, with 7 bases matching TRBD2. This CDR3 is 17 amino acids long. V dropped 1 base and J dropped 0; count of bases not matched to a gene: 8. Per the germline V gene, CDR1 is SGHDT and CDR2 is YYEEEE. The CDR3 region has the DNA TGTGCCAGCAGCTTGTTGACTAGCACCCTGAGCACAGATACGCAGTATTTT. As protein: CASSLLTSTLSTDTQYF.

V gene TRBV5-6 combines with J gene TRBJ1-3; D perhaps matches TRBD1 (5 bases). The CDR3 length is 14 residues. Germline values: CDR1 SGHDT, CDR2 YYEEEE. The V end lost 1 base, the J end lost 5 bases, and 10 bases lay between the germline ends. CDR3 region: CASSLTGVRNTIYF. The DNA for the CDR3 is TGTGCCAGCAGCTTGACGGGGGTTAGAAACACCATATATTTT. Combining the CDR3 with reference TRBV5-6 and TRBJ1-3 gives the whole variable domain DAGVTQSPTHLIKTRGQQVTLRCSPKSGHDTVSWYQQALGQGPQFIFQYYEEEERQRGNFPDRFSGHQFPNYSSELNVNALLLGDSALYLCASSLTGVRNTIYFGEGSWLTVV.

The rearrangement links TRBV19 to TRBJ1-1, with 8 bases aligning to TRBD1. This CDR3 is built from 15 residues. V trimming: 7 bases; J trimming: 5 bases; junction bases outside the gene matches: 12. Germline lookup yields CDR1 LNHDA and CDR2 SQIVND (reference sequence). The CDR3 DNA is TGTGCCAGTACCTCGCGGACAGGGCAGGGGACTGAAGCTTTCTTT. This encodes CASTSRTGQGTEAFF. The entire variable domain, with the rest obtained from reference TRBV19 and TRBJ1-1, is as follows: DGGITQSPKYLFRKEGQNVTLSCEQNLNHDAMYWYRQDPGQGLRLIYYSQIVNDFQKGDIAEGYSVSREKKESFPLTVTSAQKNPTAFYLCASTSRTGQGTEAFFGQGTRLTVV.

The chain carries TRBV28 and TRBJ2-7; D is unresolved. Trimming shortened V by 5 bases and J by 2 bases, and 4 bases separated the two germline ends. This CDR3 has 11 residues. Germline-derived CDR1 and CDR2 are MDHEN and SYDVKM. The CDR3 spells CASSPAYEQYF. The CDR3 DNA reads as TGTGCCAGCAGTCCTGCCTACGAGCAGTACTTC. The full variable domain, in which reference TRBV28 and TRBJ2-7 provide the parts outside the CDR3, is DVKVTQSSRYLVKRTGEKVFLECVQDMDHENMFWYRQDPGLGLRLIYFSYDVKMKEKGDIPEGYSVSREKKERFSLILESASTNQTSMYLCASSPAYEQYFGPGTRLTVT.

The chain has TRBV5-4 and TRBJ2-5, with 13 bases that match TRBD2. The CDR3 loop spans 16 amino acids. Germline loops: CDR1 SGHNT, CDR2 YYREEE (reference sequence). V was pared by 4 bases and J by 4 bases, with 7 bases of the junction left unmatched. CDR3 protein: CASSATSGRASETQYF. CDR3 DNA: TGTGCCAGCAGCGCAACTAGCGGGAGGGCCTCAGAGACCCAGTACTTC.

This chain connects TRBV27 to TRBJ2-2; D perhaps matches TRBD1 (6 bases). Looked up from germline, CDR1 is MNHEY and CDR2 is SMNVEV (reference sequence). This CDR3 is 16 amino acids long. V lost 6 bases and J lost 0, with 14 bases in between. The CDR3 loop reads CASSTVGATNTGELFF. The CDR3 DNA is TGTGCCAGCAGCACTGTGGGGGCGACGAACACCGGGGAGCTGTTTTTT.

On this clone: Other DNA sequences from this sample encode an identical CDR3 as well. This rearrangement joins TRBV11-3 to TRBJ2-5, with 9 bases identical to TRBD2. V shed 5 bases, J shed 5 bases, and the junction held 3 bases outside the gene matches. Germline V lookup: CDR1 SGHNT, CDR2 YENEEA. This CDR3 has 13 amino acids. The CDR3 DNA reads TGTGCCAGCAGCCCAGGACTAGCGGAGACCCAGTACTTC. Residues: CASSPGLAETQYF.

The rearrangement uses TRBV5-8 and TRBJ1-3, with TRBD1 identical over 7 bases. The CDR3 consists of 15 residues. V lost 4 bases and J lost 2; bases outside the gene matches: 6. The germline V gene has CDR1 SGHTS and CDR2 YDEGEE. CDR3 residues: CASSVTGLTGNTIYF. As DNA, the CDR3 is TGTGCCAGCAGCGTGACAGGGCTAACTGGAAACACCATATATTTT.

This clone has more than one count but fewer than ten. The rearrangement links TRBV9 to TRBJ1-4; possible D gene TRBD1, 6 bases. This CDR3 is 17 amino acids long. Germline CDR1 reads SGDLS; CDR2 reads YYNGEE. Trimming took 4 bases from V and 1 from J, leaving 17 bases between them. The chain's CDR3 is CASSPTIQGGTNEKLFF. The CDR3 nucleotides read TGTGCCAGCAGCCCGACCATTCAAGGGGGAACTAATGAAAAACTGTTTTTT. The whole variable domain, remainder taken from reference TRBV9 and TRBJ1-4, is DSGVTQTPKHLITATGQRVTLRCSPRSGDLSVYWYQQSLDQGLQFLIQYYNGEERAKGNILERFSAQQFPDLHSELNLSSLELGDSALYFCASSPTIQGGTNEKLFFGSGTQLSVL.

The V call is TRBV6-5, the J call TRBJ2-2; D call uncertain. Germline V lookup: CDR1 MNHEY, CDR2 SVGAGI. CDR3 length: 12 amino acids. The V and J ends lost 2 bases and 6 bases respectively, with 4 bases between them. DNA of the CDR3: TGTGCCAGCAGTTACCGTCCCGGGGAGCTGTTTTTT. Its protein is CASSYRPGELFF.

This chain links TRBV29-1 with TRBJ2-7; a weak D match, TRBD1 (5 bases). The CDR3 spans 14 residues. Germline V CDR1 and CDR2: SQVTM, ANQGSEA. V shed 4 bases and J shed 0 bases, with 13 bases lying between them. The DNA for the CDR3 is TGCAGCGTTGGACAGAGCCTAGACTCCTACGAGCAGTACTTC. Translation: CSVGQSLDSYEQYF.

This clone has just one count. The CDR3 nucleotides read TGTGCCAGTAGTTCCGGGGGGACACGGGGCTACACCTTC. As protein: CASSSGGTRGYTF. The genes are TRBV19 and TRBJ1-2; weak D call: TRBD1 (6 bases). The CDR3 is made up of 13 amino acids. In germline, CDR1 is LNHDA, CDR2 SQIVND (reference sequence). V shed 5 bases and J shed 8 bases, with 15 bases lying between them.

The J gene is TRBJ2-5, the V gene TRBV20-1; no firm D call. This CDR3 has 13 residues. Germline loops: CDR1 DFQATT, CDR2 SNEGSKA (reference sequence). Trimming shortened V by 3 bases and J by 5 bases, and 13 bases separated the two germline ends. CDR3 coding DNA: TGCAGTGCTAGTCAACTTTCTAGGGAGACCCAGTACTTC. It encodes CSASQLSRETQYF.

This chain links TRBV7-9 with TRBJ1-2; 8 bases align to TRBD1. This CDR3 contains 15 residues. Germline CDR1 is SEHNR and CDR2 is FQNEAQ (reference sequence). Trimming removed 1 base from V and 6 bases from J; junction bases left unmatched: 7. CDR3 in amino acids: CASSLERTGKDGYTF. CDR3 sequence (DNA): TGTGCCAGCAGCTTAGAACGGACAGGGAAGGATGGCTACACCTTC.

The chain combines TRBV10-3 with TRBJ1-2; 7 nucleotides align to TRBD1. The CDR3 has 15 residues. Germline-derived CDR1 and CDR2 are ENHRY and SYGVKD. Unmatched junction bases numbered 8, after V lost 0 bases and J lost 7 bases. CDR3 amino acids: CAISESPTGASGYTF. The CDR3 region has the DNA TGTGCCATCAGTGAGTCCCCAACAGGGGCGAGTGGCTACACCTTC.

This clone came up a few times. Its ends do not fully match the called genes, so a read error is possible. This chain joins TRBV19 and TRBJ2-1; D is uncertain. The CDR3 extends over 12 amino acids. Germline loops: CDR1 LNHDA, CDR2 SQIVND (reference sequence). The CDR3 sequence is CASSTRYSEQFF. The CDR3 DNA follows: TGTGCCAGTAGTACTCGCTACAGTGAGCAGTTCTTC.

In this sample, this clone turned up once. The chain is built from TRBV7-2 and TRBJ2-5; 7 nucleotides align to TRBD2. CDR3 length: 13 amino acids. Trimming cost V 6 bases and J 2 bases; bases outside gene matches: 3. Germline CDR1 is SGHTA and CDR2 is FQGNSA. The CDR3 here is CASRPGGQETQYF. The CDR3, as DNA: TGTGCCAGCAGACCCGGGGGGCAAGAGACCCAGTACTTC.